The 16 T cell receptor beta chains reported below all come from one sample, sequenced in a study of technical replicates of blood from a few donors. TCRdb keeps only in-frame clones here, not all; method: immunoSEQ multiplex PCR. The sample records about 81,000 clones, approximately 96% being singletons. Sequenced sample: T cells isolated from PBMCs. These receptors all stem from a human donor in good health.

The chain is built from TRBV6-5 and TRBJ1-2; TRBD1 agrees at 7 bases. Looked up from germline, CDR1 is MNHEY and CDR2 is SVGAGI. Trimming at V came to 6 bases and at J to 3 bases, leaving 4 bases not matched to a gene. This CDR3 contains 13 residues. This CDR3 reads CASREQGYYGYTF. DNA of the CDR3: TGTGCCAGCAGAGAACAGGGGTACTATGGCTACACCTTC.

The chain recombines TRBV4-2 with TRBJ2-7, with TRBD1 matching over 7 bases. CDR1 is LGHNA and CDR2 is YNFKEQ in the germline V gene. Germline trimming cut 3 bases from V and 2 bases from J; bases unmatched to any gene: 7. This CDR3 comprises 15 residues. The CDR3 is CASSHTGVQTYEQYF. The CDR3 nucleotides are TGTGCCAGCAGCCACACAGGGGTACAGACCTACGAGCAGTACTTC.

This chain joins TRBV7-9 and TRBJ2-4; D possibly corresponds to TRBD2 (5 bases). The CDR3 covers 14 residues. Trimming shortened V by 2 bases and J by 4 bases, and 9 bases separated the two germline ends. From germline, CDR1 is SEHNR and CDR2 FQNEAQ (reference sequence). The CDR3 bases are TGTGCCAGCAGCTTAATTCCGGGGAAAAACATTCAGTACTTC. Its translation is CASSLIPGKNIQYF.

The rearrangement links TRBV4-1 to TRBJ1-5; D gene ambiguous. V lost 2 bases and J 5 bases, leaving 10 bases between the germline ends. Per germline, CDR1 MGHRA and CDR2 YSYEKL. The CDR3 runs to 14 residues. The CDR3 DNA is TGCGCCAGCAGCCAATCAGGTGCCCATCAGCCCCAGCATTTT. It translates to CASSQSGAHQPQHF.

This chain links TRBV6-5 with TRBJ1-2; no clear D. The CDR3 is 13 residues long. V gave up 6 bases and J gave up 6 bases, with 14 bases separating them. Germline lookup yields CDR1 MNHEY and CDR2 SVGAGI. The CDR3: CASRPGRPHGYTF. DNA for the CDR3: TGTGCCAGCAGACCGGGGAGGCCCCATGGCTACACCTTC.

The chain carries TRBV30 and TRBJ1-2, with D hard to call. This CDR3 has 13 residues. Germline V gene data show CDR1 as GTSNPN and CDR2 as SVGIG (reference sequence). V was clipped by 2 bases and J by 8 bases, with 15 bases between them. Written as DNA, the CDR3 is TGTGCCTGGAGTTCAACGGGTGTACGCGGCTACACCTTC. Translating it yields CAWSSTGVRGYTF.

The rearrangement links TRBV7-9 to TRBJ2-1, with D unclear. The CDR3 is 15 amino acids. The V gene lost 7 bases and the J gene lost 4 bases, with 17 bases spanning the gap. The V gene's germline CDR1 is SEHNR and CDR2 FQNEAQ (reference sequence). In DNA form, the CDR3 reads TGTGCCAGCACCCTCATACCCCCGACTTACAATGAGCAGTTCTTC. It encodes CASTLIPPTYNEQFF.

The V call is TRBV14, the J call TRBJ2-7; D gene unclear. Between the trimmed V and J ends, which lost 6 bases and 0 bases, there was a span of 9 bases. Germline V gene data show CDR1 as SGHDN and CDR2 as FVKESK. This CDR3 comprises 13 residues. DNA of the CDR3: TGTGCCAGCAGACCTAAAAACTCCTACGAGCAGTACTTC. Translation: CASRPKNSYEQYF.

The gene calls are TRBV5-1 and TRBJ1-2; the match to TRBD1 covers 9 bases. The CDR3 runs to 15 residues. The junction had 9 bases not matched to a gene; V was cut back by 4 bases and J by 5 bases. CDR1 and CDR2 (germline): SGHRS, YFSETQ. This chain's CDR3 is CASSVVSGTGYGYTF. CDR3 in DNA: TGCGCCAGCAGCGTGGTCTCCGGGACAGGGTATGGCTACACCTTC.

The rearrangement joins TRBV5-1 to TRBJ2-7; D uncertain. V shed 0 bases and J shed 3 bases, with 19 bases lying between them. Germline lookup yields CDR1 SGHRS and CDR2 YFSETQ. CDR3 length: 17 residues. The CDR3 spells CASSLVADTLGYYEQYF. The CDR3 DNA is TGCGCCAGCAGCTTGGTCGCCGATACTCTCGGTTACTACGAGCAGTACTTC.

The V call is TRBV5-1, the J call TRBJ2-3, with 11 bases identical to TRBD2. V lost 4 bases and J lost 4; bases outside the gene matches: 8. CDR3 size: 16 residues. From germline, CDR1 is SGHRS and CDR2 YFSETQ. CDR3 in amino acids: CASSLRTSGPSDTQYF. Written as DNA, the CDR3 is TGCGCCAGCAGCCTCCGGACTAGCGGGCCTTCAGATACGCAGTATTTT.

The CDR3 DNA reads as TGTGCCAGCAGTTACCGACTTCAGGGGTACTTCTACGAGCAGTACTTC. Translation gives CASSYRLQGYFYEQYF. The chain carries TRBV6-6 and TRBJ2-7; the D gene is possibly TRBD1 (6 bases). CDR3 length: 16 amino acids. CDR1 and CDR2 from the germline V gene are MNHNY and SVGAGI (reference sequence). V was shortened by 2 bases and J by 3 bases, with 17 bases between the two germline ends.

The V and J genes are TRBV15 and TRBJ2-3; 7 nucleotides match TRBD2. CDR1 and CDR2 from the germline V gene are LNHNV and YYDKDF (reference sequence). V lost 1 base to trimming and J lost 2 bases; unmatched junction nucleotides: 3. This CDR3 spans 15 amino acids. CDR3 loop: CATSRGDYYTDTQYF. The CDR3 nucleotides are TGTGCCACCAGCAGAGGGGACTATTACACAGATACGCAGTATTTT.

The rearrangement joins TRBV6-1 to TRBJ2-1, with D perhaps matching TRBD2 (6 bases). The germline CDR1 and CDR2 sequences are MNHNS and SASEGT. This CDR3 has 14 amino acids. V lost 1 base to trimming and J lost 8 bases, with 12 bases between them. The CDR3 reads CASSEGVGGDEQFF. The DNA for the CDR3 is TGTGCCAGCAGTGAAGGGGTGGGAGGCGATGAGCAGTTCTTC.

This chain links TRBV13 with TRBJ2-1; 13 bases are shared with TRBD2. CDR1 is PRHDT and CDR2 is FYEKMQ in the germline V gene (reference sequence). With V trimmed by 4 bases and J by 8 bases, 5 bases remained unmatched. The CDR3 spans 15 residues. CDR3 DNA: TGTGCCAGCAGCTATGGACTAGCGGGAGTACATGAGCAGTTCTTC. The encoded protein is CASSYGLAGVHEQFF.

This chain uses TRBV7-9 with TRBJ1-4; 8 nucleotides match TRBD1. The CDR3 has 14 residues. With V trimmed by 7 bases and J by 8 bases, 9 bases remained unmatched. The germline V gene has CDR1 SEHNR and CDR2 FQNEAQ (reference sequence). The CDR3 loop is CASNIQGGDEKLFF. CDR3 in DNA: TGTGCCAGCAACATACAGGGGGGGGACGAAAAACTGTTTTTT.